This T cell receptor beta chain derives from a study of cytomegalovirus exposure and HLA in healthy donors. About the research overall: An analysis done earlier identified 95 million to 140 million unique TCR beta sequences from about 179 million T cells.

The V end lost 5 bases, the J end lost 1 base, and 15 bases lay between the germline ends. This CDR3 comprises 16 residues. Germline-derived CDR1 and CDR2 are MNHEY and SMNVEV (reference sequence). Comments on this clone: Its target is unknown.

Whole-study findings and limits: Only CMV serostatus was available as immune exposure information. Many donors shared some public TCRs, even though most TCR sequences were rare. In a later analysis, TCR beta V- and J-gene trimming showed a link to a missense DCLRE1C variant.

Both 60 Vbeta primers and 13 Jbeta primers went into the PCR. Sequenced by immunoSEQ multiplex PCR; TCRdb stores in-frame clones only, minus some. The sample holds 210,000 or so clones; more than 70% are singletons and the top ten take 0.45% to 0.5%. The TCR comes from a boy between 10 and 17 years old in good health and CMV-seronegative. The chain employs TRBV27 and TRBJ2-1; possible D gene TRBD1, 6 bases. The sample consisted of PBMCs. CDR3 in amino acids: CASSKSMTGSYNEQFF. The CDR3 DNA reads TGTGCCAGCAGTAAATCCATGACAGGTTCCTACAATGAGCAGTTCTTC.